Ten or more counts support the clone carrying this T cell receptor (beta chain). This specimen belongs to a study of HIV-infected patients and healthy controls. TCRdb itself ran the 5' RACE reads through MiXCR, one entry per CDR3 protein. The sample contains around 58,000 distinct CDR3 sequences, 15% to 20% of which appear only once. This CDR3 contains 16 residues. The germline V gene encodes CDR1 SGHTA and CDR2 FQGNSA. Between the trimmed V and J ends, which lost 1 base and 1 base, there was a span of 8 bases. The sample consisted of CD4+ T cells from blood. The rearrangement joins TRBV7-2 to TRBJ2-6, with D hard to call. The TCR was taken from a human donor in good health. The CDR3 loop is CASSLGPASGANVLTF. The CDR3 DNA reads as TGTGCCAGCAGCTTAGGTCCAGCATCTGGGGCCAACGTCCTGACTTTC.